What follows is one TCR beta chain and its context. Its antigen is not known. This may stem from a read error, because a much larger clone lies one nucleotide away. TCRdb fed the PCR reads into MiXCR, producing one record per CDR3 protein. The sample contains 100,000 or so distinct CDR3 sequences, 35% to 40% of which appear only once. This sample stems from a study of molecular identifiers for immune sequencing clone quantification. Study-level results: Highly expanded clone sizes could be underestimated by identical TCR molecules sharing a barcode.

The germline V and J ends were trimmed by 6 bases and 3 bases, with 20 bases remaining between them. From germline, CDR1 is SQVTM and CDR2 ANQGSEA. This CDR3 has 16 residues. The sequence was collected from a human donor in good health. Some libraries in this study had Jurkat cell RNA spiked in. This rearrangement joins TRBV29-1 to TRBJ2-2; D might be TRBD1 (6 bases). Sequenced input: naive CD8+ T cells from blood, with Jurkat cell RNA spiked in. Subset here: FACS-sorted CD8+CD4-CCR7+CD45RA+ naive T cells. The CDR3 DNA is TGCAGCGTAACAGGGTCTTTTCTCGGGCACACCGGGGAGCTGTTTTTT. It yields the protein CSVTGSFLGHTGELFF.